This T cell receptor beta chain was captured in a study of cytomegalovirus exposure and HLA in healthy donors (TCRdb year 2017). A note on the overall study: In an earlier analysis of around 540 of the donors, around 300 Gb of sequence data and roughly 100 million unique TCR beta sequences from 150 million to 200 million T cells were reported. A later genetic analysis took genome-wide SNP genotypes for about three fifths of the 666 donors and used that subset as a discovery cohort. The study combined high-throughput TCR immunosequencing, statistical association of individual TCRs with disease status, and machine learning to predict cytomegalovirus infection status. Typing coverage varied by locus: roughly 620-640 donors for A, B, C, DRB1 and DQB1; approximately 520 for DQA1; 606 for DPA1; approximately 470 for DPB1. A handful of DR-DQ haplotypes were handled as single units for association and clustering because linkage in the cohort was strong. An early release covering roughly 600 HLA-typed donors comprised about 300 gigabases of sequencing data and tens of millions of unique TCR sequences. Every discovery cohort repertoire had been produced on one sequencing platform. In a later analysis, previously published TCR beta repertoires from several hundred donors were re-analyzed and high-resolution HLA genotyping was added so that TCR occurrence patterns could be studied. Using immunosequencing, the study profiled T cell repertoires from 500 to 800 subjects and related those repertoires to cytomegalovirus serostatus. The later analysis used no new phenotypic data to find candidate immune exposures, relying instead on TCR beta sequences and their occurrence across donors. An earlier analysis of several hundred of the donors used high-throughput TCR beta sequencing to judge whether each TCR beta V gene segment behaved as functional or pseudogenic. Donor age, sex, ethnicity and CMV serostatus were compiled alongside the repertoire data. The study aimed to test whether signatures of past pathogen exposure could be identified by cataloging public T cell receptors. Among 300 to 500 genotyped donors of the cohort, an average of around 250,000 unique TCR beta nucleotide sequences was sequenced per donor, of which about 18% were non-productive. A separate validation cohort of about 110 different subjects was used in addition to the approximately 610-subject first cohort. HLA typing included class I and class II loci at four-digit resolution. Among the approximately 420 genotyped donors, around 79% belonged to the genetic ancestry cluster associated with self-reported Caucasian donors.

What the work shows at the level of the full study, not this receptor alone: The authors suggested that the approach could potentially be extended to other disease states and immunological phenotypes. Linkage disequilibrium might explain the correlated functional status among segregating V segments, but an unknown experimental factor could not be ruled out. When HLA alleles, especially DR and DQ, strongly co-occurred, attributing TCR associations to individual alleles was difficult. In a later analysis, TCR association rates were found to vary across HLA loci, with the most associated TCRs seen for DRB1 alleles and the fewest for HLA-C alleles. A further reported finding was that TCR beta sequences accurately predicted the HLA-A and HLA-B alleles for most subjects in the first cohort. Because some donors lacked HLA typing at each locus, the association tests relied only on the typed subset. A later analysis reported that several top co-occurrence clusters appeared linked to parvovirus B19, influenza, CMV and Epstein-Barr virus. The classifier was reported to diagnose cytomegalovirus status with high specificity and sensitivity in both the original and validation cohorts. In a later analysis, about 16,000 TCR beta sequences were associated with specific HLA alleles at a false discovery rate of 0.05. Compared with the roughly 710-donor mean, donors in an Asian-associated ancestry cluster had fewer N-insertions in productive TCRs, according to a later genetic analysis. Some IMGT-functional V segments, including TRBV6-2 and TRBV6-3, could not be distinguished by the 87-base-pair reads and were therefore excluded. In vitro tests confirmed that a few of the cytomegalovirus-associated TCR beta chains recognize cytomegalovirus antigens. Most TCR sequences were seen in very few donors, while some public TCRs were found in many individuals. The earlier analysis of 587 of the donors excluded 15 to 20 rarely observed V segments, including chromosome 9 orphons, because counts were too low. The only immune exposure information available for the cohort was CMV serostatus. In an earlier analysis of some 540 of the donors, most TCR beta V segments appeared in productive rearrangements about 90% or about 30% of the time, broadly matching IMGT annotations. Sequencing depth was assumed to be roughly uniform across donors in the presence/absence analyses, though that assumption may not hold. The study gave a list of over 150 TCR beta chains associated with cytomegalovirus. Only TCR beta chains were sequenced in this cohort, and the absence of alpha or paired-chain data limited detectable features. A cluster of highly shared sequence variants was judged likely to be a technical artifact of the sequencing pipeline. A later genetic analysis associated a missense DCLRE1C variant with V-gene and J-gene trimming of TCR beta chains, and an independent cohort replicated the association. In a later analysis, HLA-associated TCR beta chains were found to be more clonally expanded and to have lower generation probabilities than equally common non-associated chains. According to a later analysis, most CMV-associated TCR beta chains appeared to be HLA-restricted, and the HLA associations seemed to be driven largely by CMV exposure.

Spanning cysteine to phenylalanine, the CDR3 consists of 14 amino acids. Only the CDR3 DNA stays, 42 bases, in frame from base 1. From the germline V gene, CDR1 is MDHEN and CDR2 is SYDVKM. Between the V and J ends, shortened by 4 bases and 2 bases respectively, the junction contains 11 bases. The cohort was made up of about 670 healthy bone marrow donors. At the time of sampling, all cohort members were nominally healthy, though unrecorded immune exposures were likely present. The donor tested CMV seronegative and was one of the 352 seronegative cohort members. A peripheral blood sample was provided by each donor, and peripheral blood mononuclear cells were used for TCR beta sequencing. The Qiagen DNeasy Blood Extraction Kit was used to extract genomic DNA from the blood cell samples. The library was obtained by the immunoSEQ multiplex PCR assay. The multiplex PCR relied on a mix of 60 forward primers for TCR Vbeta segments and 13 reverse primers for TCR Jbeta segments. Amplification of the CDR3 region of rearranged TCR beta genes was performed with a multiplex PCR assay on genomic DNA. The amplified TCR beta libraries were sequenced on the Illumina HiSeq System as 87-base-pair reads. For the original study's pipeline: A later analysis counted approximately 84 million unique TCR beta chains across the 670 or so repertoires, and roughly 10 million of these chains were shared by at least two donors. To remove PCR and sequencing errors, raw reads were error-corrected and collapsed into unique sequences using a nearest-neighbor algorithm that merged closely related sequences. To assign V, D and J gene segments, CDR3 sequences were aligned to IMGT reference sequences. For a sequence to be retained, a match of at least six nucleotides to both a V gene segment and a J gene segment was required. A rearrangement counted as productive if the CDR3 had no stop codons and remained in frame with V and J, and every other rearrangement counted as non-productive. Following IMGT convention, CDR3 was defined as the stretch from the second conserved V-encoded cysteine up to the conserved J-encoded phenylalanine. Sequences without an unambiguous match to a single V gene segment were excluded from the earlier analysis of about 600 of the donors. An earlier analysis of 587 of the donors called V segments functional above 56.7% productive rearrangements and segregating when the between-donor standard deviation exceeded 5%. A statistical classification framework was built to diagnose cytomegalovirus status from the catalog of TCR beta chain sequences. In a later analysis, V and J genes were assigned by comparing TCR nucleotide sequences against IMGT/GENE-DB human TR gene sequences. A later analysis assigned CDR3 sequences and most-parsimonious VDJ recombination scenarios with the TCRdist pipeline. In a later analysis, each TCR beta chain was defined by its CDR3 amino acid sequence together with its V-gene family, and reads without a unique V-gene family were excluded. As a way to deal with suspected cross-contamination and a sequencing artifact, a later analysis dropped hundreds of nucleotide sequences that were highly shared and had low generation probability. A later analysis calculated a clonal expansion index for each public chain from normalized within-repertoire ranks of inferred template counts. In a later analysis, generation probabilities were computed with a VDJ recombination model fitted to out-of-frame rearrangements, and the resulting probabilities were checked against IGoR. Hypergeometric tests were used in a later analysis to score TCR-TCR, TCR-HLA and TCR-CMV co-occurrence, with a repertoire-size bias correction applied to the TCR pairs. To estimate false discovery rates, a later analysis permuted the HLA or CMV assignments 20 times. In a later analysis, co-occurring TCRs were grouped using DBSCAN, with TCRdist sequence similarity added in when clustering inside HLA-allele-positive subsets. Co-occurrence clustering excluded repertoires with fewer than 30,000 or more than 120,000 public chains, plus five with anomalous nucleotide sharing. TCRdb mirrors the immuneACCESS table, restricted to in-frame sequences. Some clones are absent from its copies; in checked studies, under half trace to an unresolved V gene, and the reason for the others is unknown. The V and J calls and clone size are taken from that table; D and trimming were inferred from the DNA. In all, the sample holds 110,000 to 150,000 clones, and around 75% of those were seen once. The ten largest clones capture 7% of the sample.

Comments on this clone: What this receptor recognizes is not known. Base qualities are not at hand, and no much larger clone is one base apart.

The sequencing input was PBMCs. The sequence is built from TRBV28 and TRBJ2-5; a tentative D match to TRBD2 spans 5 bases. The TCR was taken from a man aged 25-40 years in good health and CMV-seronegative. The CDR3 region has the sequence CASSSPGKQETQYF. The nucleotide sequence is TGTGCCAGCAGTTCCCCGGGGAAGCAAGAGACCCAGTACTTC.